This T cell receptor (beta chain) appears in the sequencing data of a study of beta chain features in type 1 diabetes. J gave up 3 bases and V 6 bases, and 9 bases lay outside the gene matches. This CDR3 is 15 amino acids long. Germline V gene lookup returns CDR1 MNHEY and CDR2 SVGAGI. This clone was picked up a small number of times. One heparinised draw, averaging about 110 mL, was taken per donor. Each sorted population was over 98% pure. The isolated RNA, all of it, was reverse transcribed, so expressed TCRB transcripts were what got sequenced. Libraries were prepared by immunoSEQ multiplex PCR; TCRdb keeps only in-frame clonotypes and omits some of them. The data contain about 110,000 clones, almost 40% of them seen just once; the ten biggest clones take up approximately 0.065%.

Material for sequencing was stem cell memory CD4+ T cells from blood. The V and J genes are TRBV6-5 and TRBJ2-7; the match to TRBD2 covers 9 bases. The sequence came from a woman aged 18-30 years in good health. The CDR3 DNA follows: TGTGCCAGCAGACCGCTTGGGCGGGAGGGCTACGAGCAGTACTTC. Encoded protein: CASRPLGREGYEQYF.